Each of the 14 T cell receptor beta chains below was sequenced from the same sample in a study of CD8 T cells in Susac syndrome. Random hexamers were used to reverse transcribe the RNA input (roughly 0.5 to 1 ug). A single record per CDR3 protein comes from TCRdb applying MiXCR to the immunoSEQ multiplex PCR reads. The repertoire holds a few hundred thousand distinct CDR3 sequences, 92% seen once, with over 0.065% in the top ten. Source material: CD4+ T cells from PBMCs. The receptors were sampled from a human donor with multiple sclerosis.

This chain links TRBV6-5 with TRBJ1-4; TRBD1 is a possible D gene (5 bases). The length of the CDR3 is 14 residues. Germline lookup yields CDR1 MNHEY and CDR2 SVGAGI. With 6 bases removed from V and 7 bases from J, the gap between germline ends came to 15 bases. CDR3: CASSHRFGGEKLFF. CDR3 in DNA: TGTGCCAGCAGCCACAGGTTCGGTGGTGAAAAACTGTTTTTT.

The chain links TRBV12-5 to TRBJ2-1, with D perhaps being TRBD1 or TRBD2 (5 bases each). The CDR3 sequence is 17 residues long. The germline V gene has CDR1 LGHNT and CDR2 FRNRAP. V lost 1 base to trimming and J lost 4 bases, with 17 bases between them. CDR3 DNA: TGTGCTAGTGGTTTGGCTTTGCGGCAGGGACGTTACAATGAGCAGTTCTTC. As protein: CASGLALRQGRYNEQFF.

V is TRBV18 and J is TRBJ2-1; TRBD1 or TRBD2 may be the D gene (5 bases each). Between the trimmed V and J ends, which lost 0 bases and 3 bases, there was a span of 12 bases. Germline-derived CDR1 and CDR2 are KGHSH and LQKENI. The CDR3 totals 16 residues. CDR3 protein: CASSPPYGADYNEQFF. CDR3 sequence (DNA): TGTGCCAGCTCACCACCCTACGGGGCCGACTACAATGAGCAGTTCTTC.

The chain links TRBV13 to TRBJ1-3; D is unresolved. The germline CDR1 and CDR2 sequences are PRHDT and FYEKMQ (reference sequence). Trimming left V 0 bases short and J 2 bases short, with 8 bases between. The CDR3 covers 15 residues. CDR3 DNA sequence: TGTGCCAGCAGCTTAGGCCCGATCCCTGGAAACACCATATATTTT. It is translated as CASSLGPIPGNTIYF.

The chain recombines TRBV3-1 with TRBJ2-5; D is unclear. CDR3 length: 15 amino acids. V gave up 0 bases and J gave up 3 bases, with 11 bases separating them. The germline V gene has CDR1 LGHDT and CDR2 YNNKEL (reference sequence). CDR3 loop: CASSQDRATKETQYF. The CDR3 nucleotides read TGTGCCAGCAGCCAAGATCGGGCTACTAAAGAGACCCAGTACTTC.

J is TRBJ2-2 and V is TRBV7-2; D gene unclear. V lost 1 base, J lost 6 bases, and 12 bases lay in between. The CDR3 has 15 residues. Germline lookup yields CDR1 SGHTA and CDR2 FQGNSA. This CDR3 reads CASSLVSGVPGELFF. The CDR3 nucleotides read TGTGCCAGCAGCTTAGTTTCAGGCGTTCCCGGGGAGCTGTTTTTT.

V gene TRBV12-3 or TRBV12-4 combines with J gene TRBJ2-7; 8 bases fit TRBD1. The CDR3 sequence is 15 residues long. V lost 4 bases, J lost 3 bases, and 8 bases stayed unmatched. The CDR3 DNA sequence: TGTGCCAGCAGTTCTGGACAGGGATGGGGCTACGAGCAGTACTTC. It yields the protein CASSSGQGWGYEQYF.

This chain joins TRBV9 and TRBJ2-1; TRBD2 matches 7 bases. This CDR3 comprises 16 residues. The V gene's germline CDR1 is SGDLS and CDR2 YYNGEE. V gave up 0 bases and J gave up 0 bases; unmatched junction bases: 3. The CDR3 DNA sequence: TGTGCCAGCAGCGTAGAGGGCGGGAGCTCCTACAATGAGCAGTTCTTC. Translating gives CASSVEGGSSYNEQFF.

The rearrangement joins TRBV2 to TRBJ1-1; no definite D call. The CDR3 sequence is 16 residues long. Germline values: CDR1 SNHLY, CDR2 FYNNEI. V gave up 5 bases and J gave up 4 bases, with 20 bases separating them. In DNA form, the CDR3 reads TGTGCCAGCAGTCCCCCTGGACTGTCCTCTAGCACTGAAGCTTTCTTT. As protein: CASSPPGLSSSTEAFF.

This sequence joins TRBV2 and TRBJ1-6; D call uncertain. The CDR3 consists of 12 residues. The germline CDR1 and CDR2 sequences are SNHLY and FYNNEI. The V gene lost 5 bases and the J gene lost 8 bases, with 7 bases spanning the gap. The CDR3: CASSLEDSPLHF. The CDR3 DNA reads TGTGCCAGCAGTCTCGAAGATTCACCCCTCCACTTT.

V and J are TRBV11-1 and TRBJ2-3; 10 bases map to TRBD2. V lost 3 bases and J lost 9; bases outside the gene matches: 9. CDR1 SGHAT and CDR2 FQDESV come from the germline V gene (reference sequence). The CDR3 has 15 amino acids. CDR3 in DNA: TGTGCCAGCAGCTTGGGGCTAGCGGGAGCCCCGACGCAGTATTTT. Its translation: CASSLGLAGAPTQYF.

V is TRBV20-1 and J is TRBJ2-1; 7 positions match TRBD2. V shed 0 bases, J shed 4 bases, and the junction held 6 bases outside the gene matches. This CDR3 comprises 15 residues. CDR1 is DFQATT and CDR2 is SNEGSKA in the germline V gene (reference sequence). CDR3 sequence (DNA): TGCAGTGCTAGAGATTCTAGCGGCCCTTACAATGAGCAGTTCTTC. It codes for CSARDSSGPYNEQFF.

V usage is TRBV29-1 and J usage is TRBJ2-3; D is possibly TRBD2 (5 bases). Trimming pared 3 bases from V and 5 bases from J, leaving 15 bases between. The germline gives CDR1 SQVTM, CDR2 ANQGSEA. This CDR3 has 14 residues. Written as DNA, the CDR3 is TGCAGCGTTGAGAAGTACGGGATCATAGATACGCAGTATTTT. Its translation is CSVEKYGIIDTQYF.

The J gene is TRBJ2-2, the V gene TRBV7-3; 7 nucleotides agree with TRBD1. With V trimmed by 0 bases and J by 7 bases, 5 bases remained unmatched. Germline V gene data show CDR1 as SGHTA and CDR2 as FQGTGA. The CDR3 has 15 residues. As DNA, the CDR3 is TGTGCCAGCAGCTTAACAGGGGGCCTAGGCGGGGAGCTGTTTTTT. Its protein product is CASSLTGGLGGELFF.